The source of this T cell receptor (beta chain) is a study of T-cell memory formation after mild COVID-19. About the research overall: TCR clusters were largely donor specific.

The study's findings and limits: CD4+ clones that contracted lay mainly in CM and EM; CD8+ ones lay in EMRA.

Concerning this clonotype: Its cognate antigen is unknown.

It was 5'RACE with constant-segment primers that produced the TCR alpha and TCR beta cDNA libraries, which carried sample barcodes and UMIs. In TCRdb, the 5' RACE reads were re-called with MiXCR into one record per CDR3 protein. The sample yields more than 400,000 distinct CDR3 sequences, over 15% seen once. Germline-derived CDR1 and CDR2 are SEHNR and FQNEAQ (reference sequence). The CDR3 has 16 amino acids. V was trimmed by 8 bases and J by 7 bases, leaving 24 bases between them. The chain uses TRBV7-9 and TRBJ2-1; possible D gene TRBD2, 5 bases. This TCR derives from an adult woman who had mild COVID-19 (a few samples of this study predate the infection). Cell type and time point are not known. The sample consisted of PBMCs or a T cell subset sorted from them (not recorded which). CDR3 sequence: CASGESVGFGSNEQFF. In nucleotides, the CDR3 is TGTGCCAGCGGGGAGTCAGTCGGGTTCGGTTCGAATGAGCAGTTCTTC.